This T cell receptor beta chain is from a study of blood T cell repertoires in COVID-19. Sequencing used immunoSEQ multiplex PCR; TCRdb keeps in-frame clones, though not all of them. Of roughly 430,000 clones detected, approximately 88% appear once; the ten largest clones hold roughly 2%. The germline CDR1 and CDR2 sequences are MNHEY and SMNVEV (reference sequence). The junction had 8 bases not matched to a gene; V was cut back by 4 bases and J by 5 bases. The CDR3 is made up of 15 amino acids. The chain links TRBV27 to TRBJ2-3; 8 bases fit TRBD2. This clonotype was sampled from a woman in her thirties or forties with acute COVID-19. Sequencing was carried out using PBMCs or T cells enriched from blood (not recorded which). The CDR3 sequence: CASSSPGGAQDTQYF. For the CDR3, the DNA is TGTGCCAGCAGTTCCCCCGGGGGGGCCCAAGATACGCAGTATTTT.